The rows below give T cell receptor beta chains drawn from one sample of a study of blood T cell repertoires in COVID-19. Profiled with immunoSEQ multiplex PCR; TCRdb holds only in-frame clones, not every one. Among about 300,000 clones, less than 85% were seen once, and the ten largest hold more than 1.1%. Sequencing was done on a sample of peripheral blood. These receptor sequences come from a human donor with COVID-19, enrolled during active disease. The donor label of this sample is uncertain. Each CDR3 is given with its conserved first and last residue. Fields, in order: V gene, D gene, clone size, J gene, CDR3 protein, CDR3 DNA. A D gene is named only where the DNA matches it firmly. Where a row states a size, it is once, few, many or the class of an expanded clone; other rows omit it.

>TRBV9|-|-|TRBJ1-4
CASSVAGNEKLFF
TGTGCCAGCAGCGTGGCAGGGAATGAAAAACTGTTTTTT
>TRBV19|-|-|TRBJ1-4
CASSPGTFGEKLFF
TGTGCCAGTAGTCCCGGGACATTTGGGGAAAAACTGTTTTTT
>TRBV3-1/TRBV3-2|TRBD1|-|TRBJ1-1
CASSRPGQGDVFAFF
TGTGCCAGCAGCCGGCCGGGACAGGGAGATGTCTTCGCTTTCTTT
>TRBV10-1|-|-|TRBJ1-1
CASSGQANTEAFF
TGCGCCAGCAGTGGGCAGGCGAACACTGAAGCTTTCTTT
>TRBV24-1|TRBD2|-|TRBJ2-1
CATSEAGVYNEQFF
TGTGCCACCAGTGAAGCGGGAGTATACAATGAGCAGTTCTTC
>TRBV11-3|-|once|TRBJ2-6
CASSSSGEGANVLTF
TGTGCCAGCAGCTCTTCCGGGGAGGGGGCCAACGTCCTGACTTTC
>TRBV18|TRBD2|-|TRBJ2-7
CASSPRTSVLSYEQYF
TGTGCCAGCTCACCACGTACTAGCGTCCTATCCTACGAGCAGTACTTC
>TRBV2|TRBD1|-|TRBJ1-1
CASSGDRGRATEAFF
TGTGCCAGCAGCGGGGACAGGGGGCGCGCCACTGAAGCTTTCTTT
>TRBV7-9|TRBD1|-|TRBJ2-7
CASSFVLQGKYEQYF
TGTGCCAGCAGCTTTGTATTACAGGGGAAGTACGAGCAGTACTTC
>TRBV11-2|TRBD1|-|TRBJ2-5
CAGRGLGETQYF
TGTGCCGGCAGGGGGCTGGGGGAGACCCAGTACTTC
>TRBV19|-|-|TRBJ1-2
CASSFLAQGNYGYTF
TGTGCCAGTAGTTTCTTGGCTCAGGGGAACTATGGCTACACCTTC
>TRBV23-1|TRBD1|-|TRBJ1-1
CASSQPDRGRGNTEAFF
TGCGCCAGCAGTCAACCCGACAGGGGCCGGGGGAACACTGAAGCTTTCTTT
>TRBV7-2|TRBD2|-|TRBJ2-2
CASSLGGSGRAGELFF
TGTGCCAGCAGCTTAGGGGGTAGCGGGAGGGCCGGGGAGCTGTTTTTT
>TRBV5-1|TRBD1|once|TRBJ1-4
CASSGTGGGNEKLFF
TGCGCCAGCAGCGGGACAGGGGGTGGTAATGAAAAACTGTTTTTT
>TRBV7-9|TRBD2|-|TRBJ2-7
CASSIGTSGRGEQYF
TGTGCCAGCAGCATAGGGACTAGCGGGAGAGGCGAGCAGTACTTC
>TRBV6-2/TRBV6-3|-|-|TRBJ2-3
CASSYETDTQYF
TGTGCCAGCAGTTACGAGACAGATACGCAGTATTTT
>TRBV6-2/TRBV6-3|-|-|TRBJ2-1
CASSLLRGYNEQFF
TGTGCCAGCAGTTTACTTAGGGGGTACAATGAGCAGTTCTTC
>TRBV19|-|once|TRBJ2-7
CASRGTAGVSYEQYF
TGTGCCAGTAGGGGGACAGCGGGAGTGTCCTACGAGCAGTACTTC
>TRBV30|TRBD2|-|TRBJ2-7
CAWSMERGDREQYF
TGTGCCTGGAGTATGGAGCGGGGGGACCGCGAGCAGTACTTC
>TRBV29-1|-|-|TRBJ1-3
CSVEAPVSGNTIYF
TGCAGCGTTGAAGCCCCCGTTTCTGGAAACACCATATATTTT
>TRBV19|TRBD1|-|TRBJ1-1
CASSPKGQGNTEAFF
TGTGCCAGTAGTCCGAAGGGACAGGGAAACACTGAAGCTTTCTTT
>TRBV7-8|TRBD1|-|TRBJ2-2
CASSQDRGWDTGELFF
TGTGCCAGCAGCCAGGACAGGGGATGGGACACCGGGGAGCTGTTTTTT
>TRBV21-1|-|-|TRBJ2-2
CASSQTTGSRSGELFF
TGTGCCAGCAGCCAAACGACCGGGAGCCGGTCCGGGGAGCTGTTTTTT
>TRBV19|TRBD1|-|TRBJ1-2
CASIGQGFSGYTF
TGTGCCAGTATAGGACAGGGGTTCTCTGGCTACACCTTC
>TRBV27|-|few|TRBJ1-5
CASSPFYREGQPQHF
TGTGCCAGCAGTCCCTTCTACAGGGAAGGTCAGCCCCAGCATTTT
>TRBV20-1|TRBD2|-|TRBJ2-7
CSASFSGRAEQYF
TGCAGTGCTAGTTTTAGCGGGAGAGCCGAGCAGTACTTC